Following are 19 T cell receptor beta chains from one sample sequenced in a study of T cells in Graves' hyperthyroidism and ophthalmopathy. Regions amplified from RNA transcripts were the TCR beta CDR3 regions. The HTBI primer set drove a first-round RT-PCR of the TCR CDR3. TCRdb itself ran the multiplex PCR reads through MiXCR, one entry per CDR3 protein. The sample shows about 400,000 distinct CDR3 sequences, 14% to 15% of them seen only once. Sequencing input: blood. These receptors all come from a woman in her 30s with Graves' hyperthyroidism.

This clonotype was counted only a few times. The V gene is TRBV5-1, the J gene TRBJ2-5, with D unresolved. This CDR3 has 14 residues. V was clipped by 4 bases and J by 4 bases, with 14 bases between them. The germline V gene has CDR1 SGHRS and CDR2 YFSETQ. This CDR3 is CASSKGELRETQYF. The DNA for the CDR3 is TGCGCCAGCAGCAAAGGAGAACTCCGAGAGACCCAGTACTTC.

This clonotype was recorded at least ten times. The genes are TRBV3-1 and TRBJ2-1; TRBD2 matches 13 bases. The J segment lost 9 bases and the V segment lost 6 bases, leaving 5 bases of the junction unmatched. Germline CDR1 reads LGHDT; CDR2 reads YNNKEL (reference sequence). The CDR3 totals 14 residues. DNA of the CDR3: TGTGCCAGCAGTGGGACTAGCGGGAAGATTGAGCAGTTCTTC. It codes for CASSGTSGKIEQFF.

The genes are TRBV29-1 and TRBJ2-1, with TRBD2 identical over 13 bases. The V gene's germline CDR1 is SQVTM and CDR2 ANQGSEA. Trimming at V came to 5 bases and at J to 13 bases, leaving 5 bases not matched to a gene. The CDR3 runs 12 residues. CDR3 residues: CSVKGLAGVQFF. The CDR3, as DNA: TGCAGCGTTAAAGGACTAGCGGGAGTTCAGTTCTTC.

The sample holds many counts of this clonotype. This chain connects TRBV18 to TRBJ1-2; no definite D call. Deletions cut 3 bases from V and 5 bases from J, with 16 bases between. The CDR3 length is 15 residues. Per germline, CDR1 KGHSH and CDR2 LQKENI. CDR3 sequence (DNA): TGTGCCAGCTCACCGGCTACAGCGGATGCTTATGGCTACACCTTC. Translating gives CASSPATADAYGYTF.

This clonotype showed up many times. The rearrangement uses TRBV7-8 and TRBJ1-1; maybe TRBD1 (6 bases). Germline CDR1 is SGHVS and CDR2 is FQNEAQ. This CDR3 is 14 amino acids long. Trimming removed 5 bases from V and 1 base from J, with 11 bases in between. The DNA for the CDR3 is TGTGCCAGCAGCACACCGGACAGGAACACTGAAGCTTTCTTT. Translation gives CASSTPDRNTEAFF.

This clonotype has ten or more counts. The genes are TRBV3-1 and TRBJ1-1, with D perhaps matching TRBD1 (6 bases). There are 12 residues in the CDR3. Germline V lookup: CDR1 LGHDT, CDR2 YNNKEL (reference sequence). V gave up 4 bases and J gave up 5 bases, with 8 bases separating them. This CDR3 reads CASSRQETEAFF. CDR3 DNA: TGTGCCAGCAGCCGACAGGAGACTGAAGCTTTCTTT.

CDR3 residues: CASGLGGVKSNEQFF. The CDR3 DNA follows: TGTGCTAGTGGTTTGGGTGGGGTAAAGTCCAATGAGCAGTTCTTC. The rearrangement uses TRBV12-5 and TRBJ2-1; no clear D gene. The CDR3 is 15 residues long. Deletions cut 1 base from V and 6 bases from J, with 13 bases between. Germline V lookup: CDR1 LGHNT, CDR2 FRNRAP.

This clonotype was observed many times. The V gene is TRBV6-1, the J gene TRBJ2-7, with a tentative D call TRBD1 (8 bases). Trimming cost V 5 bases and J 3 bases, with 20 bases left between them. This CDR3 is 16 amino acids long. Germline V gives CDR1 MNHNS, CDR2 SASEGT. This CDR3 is CASSQLQGGAHYEQYF. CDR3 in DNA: TGTGCCAGCAGTCAGCTACAGGGGGGGGCCCACTACGAGCAGTACTTC.

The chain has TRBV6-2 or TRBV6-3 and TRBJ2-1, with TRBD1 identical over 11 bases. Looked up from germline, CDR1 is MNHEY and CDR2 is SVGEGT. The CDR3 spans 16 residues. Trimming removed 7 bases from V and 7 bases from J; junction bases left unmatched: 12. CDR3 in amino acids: CASTNGGQGAGNEQFF. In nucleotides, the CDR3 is TGTGCCAGCACTAACGGTGGACAGGGGGCGGGGAATGAGCAGTTCTTC.

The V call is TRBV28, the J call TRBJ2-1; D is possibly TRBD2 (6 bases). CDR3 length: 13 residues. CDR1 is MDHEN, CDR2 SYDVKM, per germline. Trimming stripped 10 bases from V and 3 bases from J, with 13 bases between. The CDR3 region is CATLGSGYNEQFF. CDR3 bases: TGTGCCACCCTCGGGAGTGGCTACAATGAGCAGTTCTTC.

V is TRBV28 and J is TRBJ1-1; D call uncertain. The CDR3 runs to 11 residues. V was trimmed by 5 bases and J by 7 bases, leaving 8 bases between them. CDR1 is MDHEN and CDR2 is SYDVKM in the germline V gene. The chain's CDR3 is CASSLGYEAFF. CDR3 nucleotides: TGTGCCAGCAGTCTGGGGTATGAAGCTTTCTTT.

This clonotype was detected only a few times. The CDR3 nucleotides read TGTGCCAGCAGCACGGCAGGATTGCCCGAGCAGTACTTC. Protein: CASSTAGLPEQYF. This chain uses TRBV7-9 with TRBJ2-7; D uncertain. The length of the CDR3 is 13 residues. The V and J ends lost 5 bases and 6 bases respectively, with 14 bases between them. CDR1 and CDR2 from the germline V gene are SEHNR and FQNEAQ (reference sequence).

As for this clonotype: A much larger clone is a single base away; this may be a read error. The CDR3 DNA reads TGTGCCAGCAGCGACGAAAGATTGTTGGTTAGCAATCAGCCCCAGCATTTT. It yields the protein CASSDERLLVSNQPQHF. The chain joins TRBV6-1 to TRBJ1-5; D call uncertain. The V gene's germline CDR1 is MNHNS and CDR2 SASEGT. V was clipped by 6 bases and J by 0 bases, with 18 bases between them. This CDR3 spans 17 amino acids.

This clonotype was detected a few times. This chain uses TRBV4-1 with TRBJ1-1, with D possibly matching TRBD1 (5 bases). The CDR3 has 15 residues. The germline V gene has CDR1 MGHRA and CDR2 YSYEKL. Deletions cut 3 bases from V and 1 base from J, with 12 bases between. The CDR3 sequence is CASSHLLGRNTEAFF. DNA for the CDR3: TGCGCCAGCAGCCACTTATTGGGACGGAACACTGAAGCTTTCTTT.

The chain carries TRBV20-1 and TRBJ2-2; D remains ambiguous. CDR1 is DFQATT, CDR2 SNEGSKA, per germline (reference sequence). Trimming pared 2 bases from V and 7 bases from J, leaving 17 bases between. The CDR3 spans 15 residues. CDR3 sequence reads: CSARSPQSSFGELFF. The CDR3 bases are TGCAGTGCTAGATCCCCGCAAAGTTCCTTCGGGGAGCTGTTTTTT.

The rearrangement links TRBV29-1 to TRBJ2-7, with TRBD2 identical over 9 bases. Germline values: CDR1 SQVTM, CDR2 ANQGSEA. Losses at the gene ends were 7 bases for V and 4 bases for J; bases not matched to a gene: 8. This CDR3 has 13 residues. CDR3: CSATGSGRYEQYF. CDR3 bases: TGCAGCGCCACGGGTAGCGGGAGATACGAGCAGTACTTC.

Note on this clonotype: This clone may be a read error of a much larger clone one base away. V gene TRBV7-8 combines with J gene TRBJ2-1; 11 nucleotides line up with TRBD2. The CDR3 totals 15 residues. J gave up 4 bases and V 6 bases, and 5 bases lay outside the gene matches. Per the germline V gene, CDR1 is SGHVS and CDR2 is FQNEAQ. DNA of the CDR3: TGTGCCAGCAGAGGCCGACTAGCGGGGTACAATGAGCAGTTCTTC. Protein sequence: CASRGRLAGYNEQFF.

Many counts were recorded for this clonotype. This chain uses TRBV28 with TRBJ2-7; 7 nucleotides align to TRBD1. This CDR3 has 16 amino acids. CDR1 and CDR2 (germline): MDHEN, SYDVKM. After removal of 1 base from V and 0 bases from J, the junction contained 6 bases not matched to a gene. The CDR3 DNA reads TGTGCCAGCAGTTTATTTATACAGGGGAGCTCCTACGAGCAGTACTTC. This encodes CASSLFIQGSSYEQYF.

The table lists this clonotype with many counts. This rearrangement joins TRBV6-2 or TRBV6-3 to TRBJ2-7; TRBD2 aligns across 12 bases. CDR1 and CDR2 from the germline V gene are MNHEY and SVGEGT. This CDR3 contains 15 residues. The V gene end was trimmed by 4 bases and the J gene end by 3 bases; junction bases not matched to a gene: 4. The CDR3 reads CASSSTSGSGYEQYF. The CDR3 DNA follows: TGTGCCAGCAGTTCGACTAGCGGGAGTGGCTACGAGCAGTACTTC.